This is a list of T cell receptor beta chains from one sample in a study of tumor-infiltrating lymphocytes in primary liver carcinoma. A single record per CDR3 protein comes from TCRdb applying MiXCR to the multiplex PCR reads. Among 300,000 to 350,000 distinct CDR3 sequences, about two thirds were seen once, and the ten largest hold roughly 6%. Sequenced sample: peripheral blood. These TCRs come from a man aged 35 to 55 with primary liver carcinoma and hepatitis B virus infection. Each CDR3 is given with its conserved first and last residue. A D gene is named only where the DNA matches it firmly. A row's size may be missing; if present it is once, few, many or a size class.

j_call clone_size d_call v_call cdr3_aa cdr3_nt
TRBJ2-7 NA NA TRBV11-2 CASSLGGYAHYF TGTGCCAGCAGCTTAGGAGGGTACGCGCATTACTTC
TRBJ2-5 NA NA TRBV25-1 CASSDVFGRVAGETQYF TGTGCCAGCAGTGATGTTTTTGGTAGGGTGGCCGGCGAGACCCAGTACTTC
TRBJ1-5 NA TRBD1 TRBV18 CASSPGQGRIQPQHF TGTGCCAGCTCACCAGGACAGGGCCGGATCCAGCCCCAGCATTTT
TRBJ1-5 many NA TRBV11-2 CASSSNRDQPQHF TGTGCCAGCAGCTCTAACAGGGATCAGCCCCAGCATTTT
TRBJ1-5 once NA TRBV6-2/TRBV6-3 CVSRPTTGASNQPQHF TGTGTCAGCAGACCAACGACAGGCGCGAGCAATCAGCCCCAGCATTTT
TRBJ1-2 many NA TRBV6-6 CATLVGYGYTF TGTGCCACCCTTGTGGGTTATGGCTACACCTTC
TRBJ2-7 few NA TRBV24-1 CATSDFQGEQQYF TGTGCCACCAGTGATTTCCAGGGTGAGCAGCAGTACTTC
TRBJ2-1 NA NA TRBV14 CASSQGSGSYNEQFF TGTGCCAGCAGCCAGGGATCGGGCTCCTACAATGAGCAGTTCTTC
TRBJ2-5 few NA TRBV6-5 CASSYAQGSKTQYF TGTGCCAGCAGTTACGCGCAGGGGTCGAAGACCCAGTACTTC
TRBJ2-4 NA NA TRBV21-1 CASRTRTGRKTKNIQYF TGTGCCAGCAGGACCCGGACAGGGAGGAAGACCAAAAACATTCAGTACTTC
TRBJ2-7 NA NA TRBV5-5 CTSSRWTGEQYF TGTACCAGCAGTAGGTGGACGGGGGAGCAGTACTTC
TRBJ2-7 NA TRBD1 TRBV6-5 CASSWDRTYEQYF TGTGCCAGCAGTTGGGACAGGACCTACGAGCAGTACTTC
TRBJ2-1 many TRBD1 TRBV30 CAWSAGQGWASEQFF TGTGCCTGGAGCGCGGGACAGGGGTGGGCAAGTGAGCAGTTCTTC
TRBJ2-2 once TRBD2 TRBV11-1 CASGYRRLAATGEPFF TGTGCCAGCGGCTATCGGAGACTAGCTGCCACCGGGGAGCCATTTTTT
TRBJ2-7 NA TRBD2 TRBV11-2 CTSTLGTSGFYEQYF TGTACCAGCACCTTAGGGACTAGCGGATTCTATGAGCAGTACTTC
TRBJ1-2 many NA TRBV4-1 CASSHRAGAEGYTF TGCGCCAGCAGCCACAGGGCAGGCGCGGAAGGCTACACCTTC
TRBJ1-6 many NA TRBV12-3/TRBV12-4 CASSPRDTNSPLHF TGTGCCAGCAGTCCACGGGACACAAATTCACCCCTCCACTTT
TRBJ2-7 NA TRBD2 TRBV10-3 CAISDLAGFHEQYF TGTGCCATCAGTGACCTAGCGGGATTCCACGAGCAGTACTTC
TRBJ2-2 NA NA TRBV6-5 CASMRGTGSGYTGELFF TGTGCCAGCATGAGGGGAACAGGGAGTGGGTACACCGGGGAGCTGTTTTTT
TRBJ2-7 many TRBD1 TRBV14 CASSQERQGAYEQYF TGTGCCAGCAGCCAGGAGAGGCAGGGGGCCTACGAGCAGTACTTC
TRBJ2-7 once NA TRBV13 CASCVDYEQYF TGTGCCAGCTGCGTAGATTACGAGCAGTACTTC
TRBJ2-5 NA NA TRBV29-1 CSVSSVETQYF TGCAGCGTTTCTAGCGTAGAGACTCAGTACTTC
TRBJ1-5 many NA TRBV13 CASRSRGGNQPQHF TGTGCCAGCAGAAGCCGGGGTGGCAATCAGCCCCAGCATTTT
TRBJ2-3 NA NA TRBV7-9 CASSLRQGALLAGVLPSDTQYF TGTGCCAGCAGCTTAAGACAGGGGGCCTTACTAGCGGGAGTTCTCCCCTCCGATACGCAGTATTTT
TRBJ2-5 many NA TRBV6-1 CASAPGETQYF TGTGCCAGCGCACCCGGGGAGACCCAGTACTTC
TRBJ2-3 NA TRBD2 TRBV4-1 CASSQDRLAGVTDTQYF TGCGCCAGCAGCCAAGATCGCCTAGCGGGAGTAACAGATACGCAGTATTTT
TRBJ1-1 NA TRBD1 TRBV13 CASSQTGTGNTEAFF TGTGCCAGCAGCCAAACCGGGACAGGGAACACTGAAGCTTTCTTT
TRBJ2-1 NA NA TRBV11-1 CASSPLGGGISPGATYNEQFF TGTGCCAGCAGTCCTCTAGGAGGGGGGATATCACCGGGAGCGACCTACAATGAGCAGTTCTTC
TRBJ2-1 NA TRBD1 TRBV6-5 CASKQGVSSYNEQFF TGTGCCAGCAAACAGGGGGTGAGCTCCTACAATGAGCAGTTCTTC
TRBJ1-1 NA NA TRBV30 CAWSVDTNNEALF TGTGCCTGGAGTGTAGACACGAACAATGAAGCTTTGTTT
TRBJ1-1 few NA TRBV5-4 CASKQGSSDKGQAFF TGTGCCAGTAAGCAGGGGTCATCCGACAAGGGGCAGGCTTTCTTT
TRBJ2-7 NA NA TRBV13 CASTPGGTSYEQYF TGTGCCAGCACCCCCGGCGGGACCTCCTACGAGCAGTACTTC